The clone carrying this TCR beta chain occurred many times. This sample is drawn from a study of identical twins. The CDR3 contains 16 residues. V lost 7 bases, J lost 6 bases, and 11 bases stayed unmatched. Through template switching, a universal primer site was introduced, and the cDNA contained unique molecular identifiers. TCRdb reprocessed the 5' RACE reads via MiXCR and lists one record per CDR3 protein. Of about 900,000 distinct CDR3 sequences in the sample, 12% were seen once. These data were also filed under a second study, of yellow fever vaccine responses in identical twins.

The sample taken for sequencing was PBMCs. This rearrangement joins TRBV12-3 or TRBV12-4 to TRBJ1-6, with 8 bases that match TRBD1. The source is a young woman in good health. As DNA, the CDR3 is TGTGCCAGCACCCTAGGACAGGGACCCCTTAATTCACCCCTCCACTTT. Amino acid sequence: CASTLGQGPLNSPLHF.